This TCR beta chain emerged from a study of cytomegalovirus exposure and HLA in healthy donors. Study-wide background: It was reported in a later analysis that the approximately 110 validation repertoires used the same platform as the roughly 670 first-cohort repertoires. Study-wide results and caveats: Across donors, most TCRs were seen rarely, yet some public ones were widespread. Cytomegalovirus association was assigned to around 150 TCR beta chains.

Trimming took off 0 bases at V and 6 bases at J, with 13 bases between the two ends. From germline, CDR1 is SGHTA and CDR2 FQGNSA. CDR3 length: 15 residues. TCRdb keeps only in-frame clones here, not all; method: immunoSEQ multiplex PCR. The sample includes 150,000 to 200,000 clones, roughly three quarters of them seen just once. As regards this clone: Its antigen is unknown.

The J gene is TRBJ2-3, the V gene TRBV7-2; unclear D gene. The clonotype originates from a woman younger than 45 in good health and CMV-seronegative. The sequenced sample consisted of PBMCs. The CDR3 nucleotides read TGTGCCAGCAGCTTAGCGCTCGCTTGGGCGGATACGCAGTATTTT. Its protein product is CASSLALAWADTQYF.